This TCR beta chain derives from a study of cytomegalovirus exposure and HLA in healthy donors. The CDR3 loop spans 14 amino acids. The V and J ends lost 6 bases and 5 bases, in that order; junction bases with no gene match: 9. Per the germline V gene, CDR1 is WNHNN and CDR2 is SYGVQD (reference sequence). This PCR relied on a set of 60 Vbeta primers and 13 Jbeta primers. TCRdb's table, derived via immunoSEQ multiplex PCR, lists solely in-frame clones and lacks some. The sample yields around 130,000 clones, 65% to 80% seen once. The clonotype was recovered from a man between 18 and 35 years old in good health and CMV-seropositive. Material: PBMCs. V and J are TRBV10-1 and TRBJ1-1; TRBD1 matches at 7 bases. CDR3 sequence (DNA): TGCGCCAGCAGGGATGACAGGGCGGTAACTGAAGCTTTCTTT. Amino acid sequence: CASRDDRAVTEAFF.